This entry describes one T cell receptor beta chain. TCRdb reprocessed the 5' RACE reads and stores each CDR3 protein as one record, lacking DNA. Reported are more than 300,000 distinct CDR3 sequences; the ten largest clones contain approximately 5.4%. CDR1 is DFQATT and CDR2 is SNEGSKA in the germline V gene (reference sequence). The CDR3 is 15 residues long. The source of the sample is a study of monozygotic twins with inflammatory bowel disease. This chain links TRBV20-1 with TRBJ2-3. The receptor was derived from a human donor with ulcerative colitis or Crohn's disease, or a healthy co-twin of an affected twin (not recorded which). The source material was blood. The CDR3 here is CSARGPRGGTDTQYF.